This TCR beta chain is from a study of blood T cells in healthy people across ages. Trimming cost V 4 bases and J 3 bases; bases outside gene matches: 6. Germline V CDR1 and CDR2: SEHNR, FQNEAQ (reference sequence). CDR3 length: 15 amino acids. General study results and limits: Whereas aged donors had fewer naive CD4+ cells, long-lived donors had more of them and higher diversity. A roughly linear fall in TCR beta diversity per million T cells was seen with increasing age.

A sample-barcoded 5' primer and a J-beta primer mix were used in a second PCR of about 7 to 11 cycles. Each cDNA molecule carried a tag from a template-switch adaptor that contained 12 random nucleotides. TCRdb independently ran MiXCR on the 5' RACE reads; one entry per CDR3 protein. The top ten clones hold around 0.7% of a sample with more than 1,000,000 distinct CDR3 sequences, roughly 24% of them seen once. As to this clonotype: Its antigen is unidentified.

The data were also submitted as part of a second study, on T cells of mothers and their children.

The sample taken for sequencing was blood. The rearrangement links TRBV7-9 to TRBJ1-1; 9 nucleotides agree with TRBD1. The source of this sequence is a girl aged 2-15 years in good health. This chain's CDR3 is CASSSQGALDTEAFF. CDR3 DNA: TGTGCCAGCAGCTCACAGGGGGCTTTGGACACTGAAGCTTTCTTT. The full variable domain, in which reference TRBV7-9 and TRBJ1-1 provide the parts outside the CDR3, is DTGVSQNPRHKITKRGQNVTFRCDPISEHNRLYWYRQTLGQGPEFLTYFQNEAQLEKSRLLSDRFSAERPKGSFSTLEIQRTEQGDSAMYLCASSSQGALDTEAFFGQGTRLTVV.